This TCR beta chain is from a study of T-cell memory formation after mild COVID-19. Study observations and caveats: Clones shrinking from day 15 to 85 showed even CD4/CD8 mixes; later expanders tilted CD4+.

On this clonotype: The antigen is unknown.

TCRdb re-called the 5' RACE reads through MiXCR, storing one row per CDR3 protein. This sample has almost 550,000 distinct CDR3 sequences, with roughly 20% found just once. The sequence was collected from an adult woman who had mild COVID-19 (a few samples of this study predate the infection). Cell type and time point are not known. The sequenced material came from PBMCs or a T cell subset sorted from them (not recorded which).

CDR3 DNA: TGTGCCAGCAGCCAACATCAGGGGACTAGCACAGATACGCAGTATTTT. Translated, it gives CASSQHQGTSTDTQYF. The gene calls are TRBV3-1 and TRBJ2-3; D assignment may be TRBD1 or TRBD2 (6 bases each). This CDR3 is built from 16 residues. V was shortened by 2 bases and J by 0 bases, with 12 bases between the two germline ends. Germline V lookup: CDR1 LGHDT, CDR2 YNNKEL (reference sequence).